These 32 T cell receptor beta chains share one sample of origin, sequenced in a study of blood T cell repertoires in COVID-19. TCRdb keeps only in-frame clones here, not all; method: immunoSEQ multiplex PCR. The table records about 270,000 clones, over 80% of them present only once. The sequencing sample was made of PBMCs or T cells enriched from blood (not recorded which). The receptors here all came from a woman aged 30 to 39 with acute COVID-19.

This chain links TRBV5-6 with TRBJ2-7; 8 bases are shared with TRBD1. J lost 3 bases, V lost 4 bases, and 3 bases had no gene match. The CDR3 spans 13 residues. Germline values: CDR1 SGHDT, CDR2 YYEEEE. For the CDR3, the DNA is TGTGCCAGCAGCCCACAGGGGGACTACGAGCAGTACTTC. As protein: CASSPQGDYEQYF.

V usage is TRBV19 and J usage is TRBJ2-2; 14 bases fit TRBD2. J lost 8 bases, V lost 5 bases, and 13 bases had no gene match. CDR1 and CDR2 (germline): LNHDA, SQIVND (reference sequence). The CDR3 has 18 residues. The CDR3 DNA follows: TGTGCCAGTAGTCCAACCCTAGGACTAGCGGGAGGTCGAGGGGAGCTGTTTTTT. It is translated as CASSPTLGLAGGRGELFF.

This rearrangement joins TRBV6-5 to TRBJ2-2, with D maybe TRBD2 (5 bases). Germline V gives CDR1 MNHEY, CDR2 SVGAGI. V was cut by 0 bases and J by 6 bases, with 8 bases left in between. The CDR3 consists of 14 residues. In DNA, the CDR3 is TGTGCCAGCAGTTACTCGGAGGTCCCCGGGGAGCTGTTTTTT. As protein: CASSYSEVPGELFF.

The chain combines TRBV28 with TRBJ1-5; D possibly corresponds to TRBD1 (5 bases). This CDR3 comprises 13 residues. V lost 7 bases and J 6 bases, leaving 13 bases between the germline ends. The germline V gene encodes CDR1 MDHEN and CDR2 SYDVKM. The DNA for the CDR3 is TGTGCCAGCAATCAGGGTTTGGCTCAGCCCCAGCATTTT. It encodes CASNQGLAQPQHF.

The rearrangement links TRBV4-3 to TRBJ2-3; possibly TRBD1 for D (6 bases). With 0 bases removed from V and 0 bases from J, the gap between germline ends came to 13 bases. This CDR3 is built from 17 residues. Germline CDR1 and CDR2: LGHNA and YSLEER. CDR3 coding DNA: TGCGCCAGCAGCCAAGAAGGGCGGCAGGGGAGCACAGATACGCAGTATTTT. This translates into CASSQEGRQGSTDTQYF.

The chain joins TRBV19 to TRBJ1-1; D remains ambiguous. The germline V gene has CDR1 LNHDA and CDR2 SQIVND (reference sequence). The CDR3 is made up of 15 amino acids. Trimming took off 1 base at V and 3 bases at J, with 12 bases between the two ends. DNA for the CDR3: TGTGCCAGTAGTATAGTACATCGGGGTGACACTGAAGCTTTCTTT. It codes for CASSIVHRGDTEAFF.

The V and J genes are TRBV10-3 and TRBJ1-1, with D maybe TRBD1 (5 bases). There are 14 residues in the CDR3. Germline assignment: CDR1 ENHRY and CDR2 SYGVKD. Trimming left V 5 bases short and J 4 bases short, with 14 bases between. The CDR3 nucleotides are TGTGCCATCAGTCGGGGGGGACCCCCCACTGAAGCTTTCTTT. It encodes CAISRGGPPTEAFF.

This chain uses TRBV7-2 with TRBJ1-5, with TRBD1 matching over 9 bases. The ends lost 5 bases at V and 5 bases at J; junction bases unmatched: 7. Germline values: CDR1 SGHTA, CDR2 FQGNSA. The CDR3 has 15 residues. The DNA of the CDR3 is TGTGCCAGCAGCCTACAGGGGGCGACTGATCAGCCCCAGCATTTT. It codes for CASSLQGATDQPQHF.

V is TRBV28 and J is TRBJ1-5, with 9 nucleotides matching TRBD1. After removal of 2 bases from V and 5 bases from J, the junction contained 10 bases not matched to a gene. CDR1 MDHEN and CDR2 SYDVKM come from the germline V gene. The CDR3 consists of 17 residues. The DNA of the CDR3 is TGTGCCAGCAGTTTACCCTTTACAGGGGGCGAGGATCAGCCCCAGCATTTT. It specifies CASSLPFTGGEDQPQHF.

The chain combines TRBV6-5 with TRBJ1-1, with D tentatively TRBD1 (5 bases). CDR1 and CDR2 from the germline V gene are MNHEY and SVGAGI. The CDR3 is 14 amino acids. V was pared by 1 base and J by 1 base, with 7 bases between. This chain's CDR3 is CASSYYRTNTEAFF. The CDR3 DNA reads TGTGCCAGCAGTTACTACAGGACGAACACTGAAGCTTTCTTT.

The rearrangement uses TRBV21-1 and TRBJ2-7; TRBD2, the D gene given by the table, was not confirmed from the DNA. TRBV21-1 is described as a pseudogene. This CDR3 comprises 14 residues. In DNA form, the CDR3 reads TGTGCCAGCAGCAAAGGAAACTCTTCCTACGAGCAGTACTTC. Translated: CASSKGNSSYEQYF.

The gene calls are TRBV18 and TRBJ2-3; tentatively, D is TRBD1 (5 bases). This CDR3 has 16 residues. Trimming removed 5 bases at V and 2 bases at J, with 17 bases between. In germline, CDR1 is KGHSH, CDR2 LQKENI. The CDR3 protein is CASSNASPGNTDTQYF. CDR3 nucleotides: TGTGCCAGCTCAAATGCGTCTCCAGGGAACACAGATACGCAGTATTTT.

V is TRBV19 and J is TRBJ2-4; TRBD2 might be the D (6 bases). V was pared by 2 bases and J by 0 bases, with 26 bases between. Per germline, CDR1 LNHDA and CDR2 SQIVND (reference sequence). This CDR3 is built from 21 residues. CDR3 sequence: CASSIRGRTLLGPLAKNIQYF. The CDR3 DNA sequence: TGTGCCAGTAGTATACGGGGGAGGACGCTCCTTGGACCTCTAGCCAAAAACATTCAGTACTTC.

The CDR3: CASSPSGSVNEQFF. The DNA of the CDR3 is TGTGCCAGTAGTCCTAGCGGGAGTGTTAATGAGCAGTTCTTC. The V gene is TRBV19, the J gene TRBJ2-1; 10 bases map to TRBD2. CDR3 length: 14 residues. V was pared by 5 bases and J by 7 bases, with 5 bases of the junction left unmatched. Germline CDR1 and CDR2: LNHDA and SQIVND (reference sequence).

The chain uses TRBV28 and TRBJ1-1; the D gene is possibly TRBD1 (6 bases). Trimming left V 4 bases short and J 7 bases short, with 19 bases between. This CDR3 is 15 amino acids long. CDR1 and CDR2 (germline): MDHEN, SYDVKM. For the CDR3, the DNA is TGTGCCAGCAGTTCGTATTCAGACAGGCCAATTGAAGCTTTCTTT. Its protein product is CASSSYSDRPIEAFF.

V is TRBV6-6 and J is TRBJ1-2, with 10 nucleotides matching TRBD1. This CDR3 is built from 15 residues. Per germline, CDR1 MNHNY and CDR2 SVGAGI (reference sequence). Germline trimming cut 5 bases from V and 6 bases from J; bases unmatched to any gene: 9. CDR3 protein: CASSPRTGGLDGYTF. CDR3 nucleotide sequence: TGTGCCAGCAGTCCGCGGACAGGGGGGCTCGATGGCTACACCTTC.

The gene calls are TRBV10-2 and TRBJ1-2; the match to TRBD1 covers 8 bases. Germline V gene data show CDR1 as WSHSY and CDR2 as SAAADI. The length of the CDR3 is 14 residues. V shed 3 bases and J 3 bases; nucleotides not matched to a gene: 3. This CDR3 is CASSDTGGDYGYTF. For the CDR3, the DNA is TGCGCCAGCAGTGACACAGGGGGAGACTATGGCTACACCTTC.

This clone appeared a few times. The V call is TRBV12-3 or TRBV12-4, the J call TRBJ2-1, with D uncertain. There are 13 residues in the CDR3. The V and J ends lost 1 base and 7 bases respectively, with 8 bases between them. CDR3 sequence: CASSLEERNEQFF. The CDR3 coding sequence is TGTGCCAGCAGTTTAGAGGAGAGGAATGAGCAGTTCTTC.

The chain recombines TRBV5-1 with TRBJ2-7; 9 nucleotides agree with TRBD1. This CDR3 is built from 13 residues. Trimming cost V 5 bases and J 3 bases; bases outside gene matches: 3. Germline CDR1 is SGHRS and CDR2 is YFSETQ. The CDR3 nucleotides are TGCGCCAGCAGTTGGGGACAGGGCTACGAGCAGTACTTC. This gives the protein CASSWGQGYEQYF.

This clone was seen a handful of times. This rearrangement joins TRBV7-9 to TRBJ1-1, with a weak D call TRBD1 (5 bases). Trimming pared 5 bases from V and 1 base from J, leaving 8 bases between. Germline values: CDR1 SEHNR, CDR2 FQNEAQ (reference sequence). This CDR3 has 13 amino acids. The CDR3 sequence: CASSQQENTEAFF. CDR3 coding DNA: TGTGCCAGCAGCCAACAGGAGAACACTGAAGCTTTCTTT.

The chain recombines TRBV4-1 with TRBJ1-4, with 7 bases identical to TRBD1. Germline-derived CDR1 and CDR2 are MGHRA and YSYEKL. This CDR3 has 14 residues. The V and J ends lost 2 bases and 10 bases, in that order; junction bases with no gene match: 7. CDR3 region: CASSQILTGRKLFF. In DNA, the CDR3 is TGCGCCAGCAGCCAAATTCTGACAGGGAGAAAACTGTTTTTT.

The CDR3 spells CASSLTNLAVNTGELFF. For the CDR3, the DNA is TGTGCCAGCAGCTTAACCAATCTAGCGGTGAACACCGGGGAGCTGTTTTTT. The chain couples TRBV11-3 to TRBJ2-2; 7 bases fit TRBD2. CDR1 is SGHNT, CDR2 YENEEA, per germline. V gave up 2 bases and J gave up 1 base; unmatched junction bases: 7. This CDR3 has 17 residues.

The chain is built from TRBV5-5 and TRBJ1-3; possible D gene TRBD1, 6 bases. The V and J ends lost 4 bases and 11 bases respectively, with 28 bases between them. Looked up from germline, CDR1 is SGHKS and CDR2 is YYEKEE (reference sequence). The CDR3 totals 17 residues. Here the CDR3 DNA reads TGTGCCAGCAGCCGGACCGGGACACCTCAAACCTCGTGGCCCATATATTTT. Residues: CASSRTGTPQTSWPIYF.

The chain links TRBV18 to TRBJ2-1, with 7 bases fitting TRBD2. J lost 8 bases, V lost 0 bases, and 10 bases had no gene match. Germline-derived CDR1 and CDR2 are KGHSH and LQKENI. The CDR3 runs to 16 residues. CDR3 protein: CASSPPGGRETHEQFF. The DNA for the CDR3 is TGTGCCAGCTCACCACCGGGCGGGAGAGAAACCCATGAGCAGTTCTTC.

This chain uses TRBV6-5 with TRBJ1-2, with D tentatively TRBD1 (5 bases). Trimming took off 0 bases at V and 6 bases at J, with 14 bases between the two ends. Germline loops: CDR1 MNHEY, CDR2 SVGAGI. This CDR3 is built from 15 residues. The CDR3 nucleotides are TGTGCCAGCAGTTACTCGAGTGGATGGGGGGATGGCTACACCTTC. Its translation: CASSYSSGWGDGYTF.

A single count supports this clone. This chain links TRBV27 with TRBJ2-7; TRBD2 matches at 12 bases. Trimming cost V 4 bases and J 9 bases; bases outside gene matches: 13. Germline V gene lookup returns CDR1 MNHEY and CDR2 SMNVEV (reference sequence). This CDR3 spans 16 amino acids. CDR3 loop: CASSSPSSGRAFAQYF. The CDR3 region has the DNA TGTGCCAGCAGTTCGCCGTCTAGCGGGAGGGCGTTTGCGCAGTACTTC.

The chain recombines TRBV27 with TRBJ2-5, with a weak D call TRBD2 (5 bases). CDR3 length equals 13 residues. With 4 bases removed from V and 4 bases from J, the gap between germline ends came to 10 bases. CDR1 and CDR2 (germline): MNHEY, SMNVEV (reference sequence). CDR3 residues: CASSWLGGETQYF. The CDR3 DNA sequence: TGTGCCAGCAGTTGGTTAGGAGGAGAGACCCAGTACTTC.

The genes are TRBV28 and TRBJ2-2; 7 bases are a match to TRBD2. Germline-derived CDR1 and CDR2 are MDHEN and SYDVKM. Germline trimming cut 6 bases from V and 2 bases from J; bases unmatched to any gene: 6. CDR3 length: 15 amino acids. CDR3 nucleotides: TGTGCCAGCAGCCAACTAGCGCAAAACACCGGGGAGCTGTTTTTT. Translated: CASSQLAQNTGELFF.

The chain joins TRBV5-1 to TRBJ1-1, with 8 nucleotides matching TRBD1. The CDR3 contains 14 residues. Germline CDR1 is SGHRS and CDR2 is YFSETQ. J lost 6 bases, V lost 4 bases, and 8 bases had no gene match. CDR3 sequence reads: CASSLQGEGPEAFF. The CDR3 DNA sequence: TGCGCCAGCAGCCTACAGGGGGAAGGTCCTGAAGCTTTCTTT. The variable domain in full, completed from reference TRBV5-1 and TRBJ1-1, reads KAGVTQTPRYLIKTRGQQVTLSCSPISGHRSVSWYQQTPGQGLQFLFEYFSETQRNKGNFPGRFSGRQFSNSRSEMNVSTLELGDSALYLCASSLQGEGPEAFFGQGTRLTVV.

V is TRBV27 and J is TRBJ1-5, with D unclear. V was pared by 2 bases and J by 2 bases, with 4 bases between. Germline values: CDR1 MNHEY, CDR2 SMNVEV (reference sequence). CDR3 size: 13 residues. DNA of the CDR3: TGTGCCAGCAGTTTACAGGGCAATCAGCCCCAGCATTTT. Its translation is CASSLQGNQPQHF.

The chain carries TRBV25-1 and TRBJ2-5, with 11 nucleotides matching TRBD2. J was trimmed by 5 bases and V by 5 bases; bases with no gene match: 16. The CDR3 sequence is 18 residues long. In germline, CDR1 is MGHDK, CDR2 SYGVNS. The CDR3 protein is CASSPRRGLAGGGETQYF. For the CDR3, the DNA is TGTGCCAGCAGTCCCCGGAGGGGGCTAGCGGGAGGAGGGGAGACCCAGTACTTC. Filled out from reference TRBV25-1 and TRBJ2-5, the complete variable domain reads EADIYQTPRYLVIGTGKKITLECSQTMGHDKMYWYQQDPGMELHLIHYSYGVNSTEKGDLSSESTVSRIRTEHFPLTLESARPSHTSQYLCASSPRRGLAGGGETQYFGPGTRLLVL.

This rearrangement joins TRBV5-1 to TRBJ2-2; D gene ambiguous. Trimming cost V 0 bases and J 5 bases, with 11 bases left between them. The CDR3 has 15 residues. CDR1 and CDR2 from the germline V gene are SGHRS and YFSETQ. The CDR3 region has the DNA TGCGCCAGCAGCTTGGATCTGGAGCATACCGGGGAGCTGTTTTTT. It translates to CASSLDLEHTGELFF.